What follows are 13 T cell receptor beta chains derived from one specimen sequenced in a study of shared clonotypes between healthy human individuals (dated by TCRdb to the early 2020s). Preparation of the library involved the immunoSEQ multiplex PCR assay. TCRdb holds this immuneACCESS table with in-frame rearrangements only. Some clones are missing; in checked studies, unresolved V genes explain under half, and the rest has no known cause. This sample lists about 380,000 clones; roughly 96% were detected once. The top ten hold 0.32% of the sample. The sequenced material came from memory CD8+ T cells sorted from blood. Interpreted using the paper, the cell subset or site label stands for: CD45RO+ cells pooled with CCR7-negative TemRA cells. The receptors come from a man aged 25 to 45 in good health.

This clone has a single count. The chain recombines TRBV4-1 with TRBJ1-5; D ambiguous. V was clipped by 0 bases and J by 4 bases, with 7 bases between them. This CDR3 spans 14 amino acids. CDR1 and CDR2 (germline): MGHRA, YSYEKL. The CDR3 is CASSQEYGNQPQHF. The CDR3 DNA reads as TGCGCCAGCAGCCAAGAGTATGGGAATCAGCCCCAGCATTTT.

The chain is built from TRBV4-1 and TRBJ2-3, with no clear D. Germline V CDR1 and CDR2: MGHRA, YSYEKL. The CDR3 is made up of 13 amino acids. Trimming removed 0 bases at V and 9 bases at J, with 10 bases between. In nucleotides, the CDR3 is TGCGCCAGCAGCCAAGATGCGACCACGACGCAGTATTTT. Protein: CASSQDATTTQYF.

The V call is TRBV5-6, the J call TRBJ1-2, with D perhaps TRBD1 (5 bases). Looked up from germline, CDR1 is SGHDT and CDR2 is YYEEEE. The CDR3 covers 14 residues. Between the trimmed V and J ends, which lost 0 bases and 8 bases, there was a span of 14 bases. Written as DNA, the CDR3 is TGTGCCAGCAGCTTGGCGAGGAGACAGTGGGGCTACACCTTC. Encoded protein: CASSLARRQWGYTF.

About this clone: The same CDR3 arises from other DNA sequences in this sample as well. V is TRBV28 and J is TRBJ1-4; 9 positions agree with TRBD1. The CDR3 sequence is 14 residues long. Germline values: CDR1 MDHEN, CDR2 SYDVKM. After removal of 6 bases from V and 7 bases from J, the junction contained 6 bases not matched to a gene. The CDR3 DNA sequence: TGTGCCAGCAGCCCATCGGGACAGGGTGAAAAACTGTTTTTT. This gives the protein CASSPSGQGEKLFF.

The chain couples TRBV4-2 to TRBJ2-6; TRBD2 matches at 12 bases. The germline gives CDR1 LGHNA, CDR2 YNFKEQ. The CDR3 runs to 18 residues. The V and J ends lost 0 bases and 4 bases, in that order; junction bases with no gene match: 4. Here the CDR3 reads CASSQDGLAGSGANVLTF. The CDR3 DNA reads TGTGCCAGCAGCCAAGATGGACTAGCGGGATCCGGGGCCAACGTCCTGACTTTC.

Comments on this clone: The sample contains more than one DNA sequence encoding this CDR3. The genes are TRBV5-6 and TRBJ1-2; the match to TRBD1 covers 7 bases. J lost 5 bases, V lost 4 bases, and 14 bases had no gene match. Germline CDR1 is SGHDT and CDR2 is YYEEEE. This CDR3 is 16 amino acids long. The CDR3 spells CASSTPKQGNGYGYTF. The CDR3 nucleotides read TGTGCCAGCAGCACACCGAAACAGGGGAATGGGTATGGCTACACCTTC.

The rearrangement joins TRBV7-9 to TRBJ1-2; 7 bases fit TRBD1. CDR1 is SEHNR, CDR2 FQNEAQ, per germline (reference sequence). CDR3 length: 16 residues. Germline trimming cut 3 bases from V and 6 bases from J; bases unmatched to any gene: 13. CDR3 nucleotides: TGTGCCAGCAGCTTTGGTCCTTCGACAGGGACAAATGGCTACACCTTC. Translating gives CASSFGPSTGTNGYTF.

The rearrangement joins TRBV7-9 to TRBJ2-3; TRBD1 might be the D (7 bases). CDR3 length equals 16 residues. CDR1 and CDR2 from the germline V gene are SEHNR and FQNEAQ (reference sequence). V lost 1 base and J 2 bases, leaving 13 bases between the germline ends. For the CDR3, the DNA is TGTGCCAGCAGCTTAGACGCAGGGGGGCCCACAGATACGCAGTATTTT. Its protein is CASSLDAGGPTDTQYF.

The genes are TRBV10-1 and TRBJ2-3, with D possibly TRBD2 on 5 matching bases. V lost 2 bases to trimming and J lost 4 bases, with 10 bases between them. Germline lookup yields CDR1 WNHNN and CDR2 SYGVQD (reference sequence). The CDR3 covers 14 residues. CDR3 residues: CASSEDGVADTQYF. CDR3 DNA sequence: TGCGCCAGCAGTGAGGACGGGGTGGCAGATACGCAGTATTTT.

The chain joins TRBV4-1 to TRBJ2-3; 7 nucleotides line up with TRBD1. This CDR3 region has 13 residues. V shed 2 bases, J shed 10 bases, and the junction held 6 bases outside the gene matches. Per germline, CDR1 MGHRA and CDR2 YSYEKL. The DNA for the CDR3 is TGCGCCAGCAGCCAAAAACAGGGGCTTGCGCAGTATTTT. Translated, it gives CASSQKQGLAQYF.

This rearrangement joins TRBV7-9 to TRBJ2-7; D gene uncertain. The CDR3 loop spans 11 amino acids. The germline V and J ends were trimmed by 4 bases and 2 bases, with 3 bases remaining between them. CDR1 and CDR2 from the germline V gene are SEHNR and FQNEAQ (reference sequence). This chain's CDR3 is CASSSAYEQYF. CDR3 nucleotides: TGTGCCAGCAGCTCAGCCTACGAGCAGTACTTC.

The gene calls are TRBV13 and TRBJ2-7; unclear D gene. The V end lost 0 bases, the J end lost 5 bases, and 2 bases lay between the germline ends. The CDR3 is 11 residues long. Germline CDR1 PRHDT, CDR2 FYEKMQ (reference sequence). Written as DNA, the CDR3 is TGTGCCAGCAGCTTAGGACACGAGCAGTACTTC. The encoded protein is CASSLGHEQYF.

As regards this clone: At one boundary the junction diverges from the germline segment, which might be a read error. This chain connects TRBV7-7 to TRBJ2-5, with D possibly TRBD2 on 6 matching bases. Per germline, CDR1 SSHAT and CDR2 FNYEAQ (reference sequence). The CDR3 consists of 13 residues. The CDR3, as DNA: TGTGCTAGCAGCTTATCGCTCGGGAGGACCCAGTACTTC. It codes for CASSLSLGRTQYF. The full variable domain, completed using reference TRBV7-7 and TRBJ2-5, is GAGVSQSPRYKVTKRGQDVTLRCDPISSHATLYWYQQALGQGPEFLTYFNYEAQPDKSGLPSDRFSAERPEGSISTLTIQRTEQRDSAMYRCASSLSLGRTQYFGPGTRLLVL.